These 3 T cell receptor beta chains came from one sample sequenced in a study of blood T cell repertoires in COVID-19. Measured with immunoSEQ multiplex PCR; TCRdb has only the in-frame clones, and not every one. This table holds approximately 140,000 clones, around 89% found once. The sample comprised peripheral blood. Source of these receptors: a man between 65 and 85 years old with active COVID-19.

The V gene is TRBV6-5, the J gene TRBJ2-1, with no clear D. There are 12 residues in the CDR3. Germline V gene data show CDR1 as MNHEY and CDR2 as SVGAGI. Trimming stripped 3 bases from V and 6 bases from J, with 6 bases between. As DNA, the CDR3 is TGTGCCAGCAGTTATAATCGCAATGAGCAGTTCTTC. Translating it yields CASSYNRNEQFF.

The CDR3 region is CASSLTLAREQYF. DNA of the CDR3: TGCGCCAGCAGCTTGACACTAGCACGCGAGCAGTACTTC. The chain has TRBV5-1 and TRBJ2-7; D might be TRBD2 (6 bases). CDR3 size: 13 residues. Germline loops: CDR1 SGHRS, CDR2 YFSETQ. Trimming took off 1 base at V and 6 bases at J, with 11 bases between the two ends.

In this sample, this clone turned up once. The rearrangement joins TRBV5-6 to TRBJ1-2, with 7 bases aligning to TRBD1. Trimming cost V 4 bases and J 2 bases; bases outside gene matches: 8. CDR1 SGHDT and CDR2 YYEEEE come from the germline V gene. The CDR3 has 15 amino acids. For the CDR3, the DNA is TGTGCCAGCAGCCTCGGGACAGCAACCAACTATGGCTACACCTTC. Translating it yields CASSLGTATNYGYTF.